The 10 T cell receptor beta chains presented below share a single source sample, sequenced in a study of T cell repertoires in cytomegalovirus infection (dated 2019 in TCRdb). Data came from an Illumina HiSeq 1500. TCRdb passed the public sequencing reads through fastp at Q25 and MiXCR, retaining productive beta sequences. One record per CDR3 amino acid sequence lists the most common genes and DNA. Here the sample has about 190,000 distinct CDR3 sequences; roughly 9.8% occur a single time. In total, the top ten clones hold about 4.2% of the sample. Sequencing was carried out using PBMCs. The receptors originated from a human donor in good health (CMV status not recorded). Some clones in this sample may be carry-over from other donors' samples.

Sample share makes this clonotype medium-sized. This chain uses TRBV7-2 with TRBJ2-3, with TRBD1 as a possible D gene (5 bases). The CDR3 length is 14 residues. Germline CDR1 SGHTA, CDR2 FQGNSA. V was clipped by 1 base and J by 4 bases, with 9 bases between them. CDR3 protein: CASSLVRVPDTQYF. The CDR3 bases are TGTGCCAGCAGCTTAGTCAGGGTACCAGATACGCAGTATTTT.

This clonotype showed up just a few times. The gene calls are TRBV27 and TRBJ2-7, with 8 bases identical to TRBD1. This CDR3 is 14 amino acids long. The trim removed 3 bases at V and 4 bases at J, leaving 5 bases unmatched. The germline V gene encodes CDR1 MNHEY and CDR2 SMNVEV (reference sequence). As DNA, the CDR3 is TGTGCCAGCAGTTTCTATCAGGGGGCGTACGAGCAGTACTTC. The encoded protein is CASSFYQGAYEQYF.

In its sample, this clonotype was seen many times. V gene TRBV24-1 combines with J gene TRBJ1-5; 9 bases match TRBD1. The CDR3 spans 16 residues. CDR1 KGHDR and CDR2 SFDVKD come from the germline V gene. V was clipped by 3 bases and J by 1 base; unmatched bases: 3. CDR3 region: CATSDKGQGSNQPQHF. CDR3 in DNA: TGTGCCACCAGTGATAAGGGACAGGGCAGCAATCAGCCCCAGCATTTT.

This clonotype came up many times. CDR3 in DNA: TGTGCCAGCAGCCGAGGACTAGCGGGGGGGAATGCCGCCTACGAGCAGTACTTC. This encodes CASSRGLAGGNAAYEQYF. The chain couples TRBV11-2 to TRBJ2-7; 15 bases are a match to TRBD2. CDR1 is SGHAT and CDR2 is FQNNGV in the germline V gene. The J segment lost 2 bases and the V segment lost 5 bases, leaving 10 bases of the junction unmatched. The CDR3 sequence is 18 residues long.

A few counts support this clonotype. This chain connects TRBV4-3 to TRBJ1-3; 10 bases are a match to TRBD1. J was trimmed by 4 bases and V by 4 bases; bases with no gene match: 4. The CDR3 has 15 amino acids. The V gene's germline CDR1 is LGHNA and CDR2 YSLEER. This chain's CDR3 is CASSPGQGYGNTIYF. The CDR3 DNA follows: TGCGCCAGCAGCCCGGGACAGGGGTACGGAAACACCATATATTTT.

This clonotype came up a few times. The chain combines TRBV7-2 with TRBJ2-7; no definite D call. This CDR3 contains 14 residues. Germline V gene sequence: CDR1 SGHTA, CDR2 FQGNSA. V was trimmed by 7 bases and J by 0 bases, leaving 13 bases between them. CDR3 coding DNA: TGTGCCAGCATGTTATGGAGTAGCTCCTACGAGCAGTACTTC. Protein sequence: CASMLWSSSYEQYF.

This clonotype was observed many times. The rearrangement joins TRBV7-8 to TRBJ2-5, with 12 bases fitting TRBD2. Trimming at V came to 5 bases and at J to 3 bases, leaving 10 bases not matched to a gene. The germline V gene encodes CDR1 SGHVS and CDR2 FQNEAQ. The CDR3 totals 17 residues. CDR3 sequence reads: CASSRTLAGGIKETQYF. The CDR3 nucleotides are TGTGCCAGCAGCCGAACTCTAGCGGGAGGGATTAAAGAGACCCAGTACTTC.

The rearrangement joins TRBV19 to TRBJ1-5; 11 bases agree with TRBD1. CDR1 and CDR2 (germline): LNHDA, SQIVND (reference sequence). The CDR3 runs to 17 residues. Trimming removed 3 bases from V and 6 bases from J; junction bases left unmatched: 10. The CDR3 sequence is CASSIEDRGRGIQPQHF. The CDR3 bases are TGTGCCAGTAGTATCGAGGACAGGGGGCGCGGTATTCAGCCCCAGCATTTT.

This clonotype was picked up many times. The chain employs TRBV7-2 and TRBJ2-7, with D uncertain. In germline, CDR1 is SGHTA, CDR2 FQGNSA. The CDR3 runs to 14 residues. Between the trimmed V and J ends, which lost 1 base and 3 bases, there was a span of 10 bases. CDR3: CASSLDYSYYEQYF. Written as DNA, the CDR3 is TGTGCCAGCAGCTTAGATTACAGTTACTACGAGCAGTACTTC.

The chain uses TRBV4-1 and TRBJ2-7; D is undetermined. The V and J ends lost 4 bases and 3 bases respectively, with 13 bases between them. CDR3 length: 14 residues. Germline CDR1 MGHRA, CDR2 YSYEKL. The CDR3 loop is CASSRPDTRYEQYF. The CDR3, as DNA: TGCGCCAGCAGCCGCCCGGATACTCGCTACGAGCAGTACTTC.